This TCR beta chain was identified during a study of early T cells in non-severe SARS-CoV-2 infection (dated by TCRdb to 2020 to 2023). About the investigation overall: Because TCR sequencing relied on bulk RNA taken from unsorted whole blood, pairing of alpha and beta chains was not possible.

Concerning this clonotype: Its antigen is still unknown. No much larger clone is present one base from it, and per-base qualities are unavailable.

A case-control design nested within a healthcare worker cohort in London, UK, was used, with weekly nasopharyngeal swab PCR tests and blood sampling performed. Healthcare workers were recruited during the week of the UK lockdown, between 23 and 31 March 2020, and followed weekly for up to roughly 15 weeks. Overall study outcomes, separate from this receptor: VDJdb matching was skewed toward anti-spike CD8 responses and likely underestimated virus-specific expansions by missing private and CD4 specificities.

Unmatched junction bases come to 12, with V trimmed by 4 bases and J by 2 bases. CDR1 and CDR2 are read off the germline V gene as SGHVS and FQNEAQ. Measured from the cysteine to the phenylalanine, the CDR3 is 19 residues long. Only the CDR3 part of the read is kept: 57 bases, read in frame from the first base. The library was built by means of 5' RACE. The sequencing machine was a NextSeq 500. To correct for sequencing error and PCR bias, the TCR library protocol tagged individual cDNA molecules with unique molecular identifiers. Sequencing covered both TCR alpha and beta chains, and within each sample the abundances of alpha and beta sequences were tightly co-correlated. On the study's bioinformatics: Decombinator V4 was used to perform V gene, J gene and CDR3 annotation of TCR sequences. TCRs were defined as expanded if a significant change between any two time points was detected under a Poisson model with p below 0.0001. Abundances of TCRs were expressed as counts per million after normalisation to the total number of TCRs sequenced in each sample. TRAV1-2 paired with TRAJ12, TRAJ20 or TRAJ33 defined MAIT TCRs, while TRAV10 paired with TRAJ18 defined iNKT TCRs. VDJdb, accessed 1 November 2021, was searched for CMV, EBV and SARS-CoV-2 annotated TCRs, with TCRs annotated for multiple antigens excluded. TCRdb handled the public reads itself, with Q25 trimming in fastp and clone calling in MiXCR, and kept productive beta chains. Rows with a matching CDR3 protein are joined into one entry that keeps the most common DNA and genes. V and J calls and clone size were set by TCRdb, not the authors. The sample table holds 60,000 to 85,000 distinct CDR3 sequences, of which around 15% were seen once. The biggest ten clones account for 10% to 15% of the sample.

The sequence links TRBV7-8 to TRBJ2-7, and TRBD2 matches 15 of the central bases. The sample consisted of whole blood. The receptor was isolated from an adult who was a healthcare worker with PCR-confirmed SARS-CoV-2 infection or an uninfected control (not recorded which). The CDR3 in this case is CASSSQGLAGGPTPYEQYF. In nucleotides, the sequence is TGTGCCAGCAGCTCACAGGGACTAGCGGGAGGCCCTACCCCCTACGAGCAGTACTTC.